This entry features one T cell receptor (beta chain) sequence. Original methodology: Amplification of reference gene primers was used by the study to estimate nucleated cell counts. TCRdb keeps only in-frame clones here, not all; method: immunoSEQ multiplex PCR. V, J and clone size are taken as reported in that table, and D and trimming were inferred from the DNA itself. The profile shows some 80,000 clones, roughly 90% of them singletons. This specimen comes from a study of blood T cell repertoires in COVID-19. Overall study: Donors in the United States, Italy and Spain gave samples during acute or convalescent COVID-19.

The clonotype originates from a human donor in a cohort sampled during active COVID-19. Sequencing used peripheral blood.

The CDR3: CASSPGQGNEKLFF. In DNA, the CDR3 is TGCGCCAGCAGCCCCGGACAGGGAAATGAAAAACTGTTTTTT. The rearrangement uses TRBV5-1 and TRBJ1-4; 8 nucleotides match TRBD1. Trimming took 4 bases from V and 5 from J; bases not matched to a gene: 4. CDR1 and CDR2 from the germline V gene are SGHRS and YFSETQ. The length of the CDR3 is 14 residues.